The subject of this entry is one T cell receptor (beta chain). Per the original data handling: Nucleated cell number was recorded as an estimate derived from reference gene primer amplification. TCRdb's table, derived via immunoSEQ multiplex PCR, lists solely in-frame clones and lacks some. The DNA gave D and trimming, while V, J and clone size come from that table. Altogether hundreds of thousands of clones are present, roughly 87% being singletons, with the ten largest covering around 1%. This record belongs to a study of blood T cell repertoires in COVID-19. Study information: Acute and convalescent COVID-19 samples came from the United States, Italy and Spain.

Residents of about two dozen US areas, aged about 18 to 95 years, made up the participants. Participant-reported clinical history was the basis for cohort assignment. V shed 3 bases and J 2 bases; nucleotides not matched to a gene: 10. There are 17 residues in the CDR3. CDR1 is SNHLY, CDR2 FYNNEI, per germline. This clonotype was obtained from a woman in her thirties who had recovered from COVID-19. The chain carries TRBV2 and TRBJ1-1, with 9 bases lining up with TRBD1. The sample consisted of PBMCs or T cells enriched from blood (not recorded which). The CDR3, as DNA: TGTGCCAGCAGTGACCTACAGGGGGCGCTTAGCAACACTGAAGCTTTCTTT. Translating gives CASSDLQGALSNTEAFF.